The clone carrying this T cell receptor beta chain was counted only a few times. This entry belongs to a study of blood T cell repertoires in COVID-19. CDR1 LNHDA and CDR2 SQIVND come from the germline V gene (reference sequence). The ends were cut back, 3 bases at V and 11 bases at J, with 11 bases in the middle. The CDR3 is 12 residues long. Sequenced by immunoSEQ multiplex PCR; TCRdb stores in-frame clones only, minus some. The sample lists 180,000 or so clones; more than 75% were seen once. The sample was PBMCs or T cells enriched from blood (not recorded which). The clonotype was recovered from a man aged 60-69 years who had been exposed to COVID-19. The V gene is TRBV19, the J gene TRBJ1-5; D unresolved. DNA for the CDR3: TGTGCCAGTAGTATTAGTAGAGAGACCCAGCATTTT. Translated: CASSISRETQHF. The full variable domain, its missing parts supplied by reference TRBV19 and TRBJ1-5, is DGGITQSPKYLFRKEGQNVTLSCEQNLNHDAMYWYRQDPGQGLRLIYYSQIVNDFQKGDIAEGYSVSREKKESFPLTVTSAQKNPTAFYLCASSISRETQHFGDGTRLSIL.